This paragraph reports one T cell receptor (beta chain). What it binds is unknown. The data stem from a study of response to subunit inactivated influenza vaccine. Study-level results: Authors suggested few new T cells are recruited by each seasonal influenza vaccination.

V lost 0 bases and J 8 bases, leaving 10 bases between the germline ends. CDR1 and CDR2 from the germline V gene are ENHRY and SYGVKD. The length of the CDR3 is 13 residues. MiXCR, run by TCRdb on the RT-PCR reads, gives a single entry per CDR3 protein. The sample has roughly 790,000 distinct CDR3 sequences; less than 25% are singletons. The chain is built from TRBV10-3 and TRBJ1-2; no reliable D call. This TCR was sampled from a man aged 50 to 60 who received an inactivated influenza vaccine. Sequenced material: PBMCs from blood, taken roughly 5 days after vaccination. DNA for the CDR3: TGTGCCATCAGTGAGTCGGTAACTGGGGGCTACACCTTC. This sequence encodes CAISESVTGGYTF.